The 22 T cell receptor beta chains given below trace back to one sample, sequenced in a study of shared clonotypes between healthy human individuals. Assay used: immunoSEQ multiplex PCR; TCRdb lists only in-frame clones, some missing. The table includes roughly 2.6 million clones, just over 90% detected once. The material sequenced was naive CD4+ T cells sorted from blood. The sample's subset: CD45RA+ positively selected. The receptor set was obtained from a man between 18 and 35 years old in good health.

V and J are TRBV13 and TRBJ2-7; 7 bases align to TRBD2. Germline-derived CDR1 and CDR2 are PRHDT and FYEKMQ (reference sequence). V shed 7 bases and J 0 bases; nucleotides not matched to a gene: 9. This CDR3 comprises 15 residues. In nucleotides, the CDR3 is TGTGCCAGCAACTCGCTAGCGGAGAGCTCCTACGAGCAGTACTTC. Its translation: CASNSLAESSYEQYF.

The genes are TRBV4-1 and TRBJ2-5; 9 nucleotides match TRBD2. CDR1 is MGHRA, CDR2 YSYEKL, per germline. CDR3 length: 17 amino acids. V dropped 1 base and J dropped 4; count of bases not matched to a gene: 10. This CDR3 reads CASSQVGPLAGLETQYF. The CDR3 coding sequence is TGCGCCAGCAGCCAAGTGGGACCCCTAGCGGGGTTAGAGACCCAGTACTTC.

This rearrangement joins TRBV5-1 to TRBJ2-7; a possible D gene is TRBD1 (5 bases). The length of the CDR3 is 13 residues. Between the trimmed V and J ends, which lost 3 bases and 3 bases, there was a span of 10 bases. CDR1 SGHRS and CDR2 YFSETQ come from the germline V gene. CDR3 amino acids: CASSSQGFYEQYF. DNA for the CDR3: TGCGCCAGCAGCTCTCAGGGTTTCTACGAGCAGTACTTC.

CDR3 coding DNA: TGTGCCAGCAGCTCCTATCCCGGGACAGGGGGCGCGGAGCAGTTCTTC. Protein: CASSSYPGTGGAEQFF. The J gene is TRBJ2-1, the V gene TRBV13, with 12 bases fitting TRBD1. In germline, CDR1 is PRHDT, CDR2 FYEKMQ (reference sequence). With 4 bases clipped from V and 10 bases from J, the junction kept 11 bases outside the gene matches. The CDR3 consists of 16 residues.

The V and J genes are TRBV4-1 and TRBJ2-5; no reliable D call. Per the germline V gene, CDR1 is MGHRA and CDR2 is YSYEKL. The V end lost 3 bases, the J end lost 5 bases, and 10 bases lay between the germline ends. This CDR3 is built from 13 residues. The CDR3 is CASSQGLFETQYF. The DNA for the CDR3 is TGCGCCAGCAGCCAGGGCTTATTTGAGACCCAGTACTTC.

V usage is TRBV7-2 and J usage is TRBJ2-3; 10 nucleotides agree with TRBD2. Germline CDR1 and CDR2: SGHTA and FQGNSA. The CDR3 length is 19 residues. V lost 3 bases and J lost 1; bases outside the gene matches: 13. CDR3: CASSLRAGGTDQRTDTQYF. Written as DNA, the CDR3 is TGTGCCAGCAGCTTGAGAGCGGGAGGGACTGATCAGCGCACAGATACGCAGTATTTT.

Concerning this clone: The sample holds other DNA sequences that translate to the same CDR3. The chain uses TRBV6-4 and TRBJ2-2, with 7 bases that match TRBD1. Germline trimming cut 3 bases from V and 7 bases from J; bases unmatched to any gene: 5. Per the germline V gene, CDR1 is MRHNA and CDR2 is SNTAGT. The CDR3 has 14 residues. The CDR3 DNA follows: TGTGCCAGCAGTGAACAGGGGTCAAACGGGGAGCTGTTTTTT. Its translation: CASSEQGSNGELFF.

The chain employs TRBV10-3 and TRBJ2-5; 15 bases are a match to TRBD2. Germline CDR1 ENHRY, CDR2 SYGVKD. The CDR3 runs 16 residues. The V gene end was trimmed by 4 bases and the J gene end by 5 bases; junction bases not matched to a gene: 5. The CDR3 DNA follows: TGTGCCATCAGTGTAGGACTAGCGGGAGGGCAGGAGACCCAGTACTTC. Translating it yields CAISVGLAGGQETQYF.

The chain uses TRBV4-1 and TRBJ1-5; 7 nucleotides line up with TRBD1. The CDR3 is 16 amino acids. J gave up 7 bases and V 0 bases, and 9 bases lay outside the gene matches. CDR1 and CDR2 from the germline V gene are MGHRA and YSYEKL. The CDR3 loop is CASSQENTGVVQPQHF. The DNA for the CDR3 is TGCGCCAGCAGCCAAGAAAACACAGGGGTGGTCCAGCCCCAGCATTTT.

The chain links TRBV28 to TRBJ2-5; D possibly corresponds to TRBD2 (5 bases). The CDR3 runs to 13 residues. CDR1 is MDHEN and CDR2 is SYDVKM in the germline V gene. V lost 2 bases, J lost 8 bases, and 12 bases lay in between. CDR3 DNA sequence: TGTGCCAGCAGTTTAGTCGCACTAGGAACCCAGTACTTC. Encoded protein: CASSLVALGTQYF.

The V gene is TRBV28, the J gene TRBJ1-1; D may be TRBD1 (5 bases). The CDR3 covers 16 residues. CDR1 MDHEN and CDR2 SYDVKM come from the germline V gene. V was pared by 7 bases and J by 1 base, with 19 bases between. In DNA form, the CDR3 reads TGTGCCAGCACGAGTGGCGGAGCAGGGAAGAACACTGAAGCTTTCTTT. Amino acid sequence: CASTSGGAGKNTEAFF. The full variable domain, rest sourced from reference TRBV28 and TRBJ1-1, is DVKVTQSSRYLVKRTGEKVFLECVQDMDHENMFWYRQDPGLGLRLIYFSYDVKMKEKGDIPEGYSVSREKKERFSLILESASTNQTSMYLCASTSGGAGKNTEAFFGQGTRLTVV.

About this clone: The same CDR3 also results from other DNA sequences found in this sample. The rearrangement uses TRBV10-3 and TRBJ2-5, with TRBD2 identical over 7 bases. The junction had 5 bases not matched to a gene; V was cut back by 5 bases and J by 5 bases. The CDR3 consists of 13 residues. Germline V gives CDR1 ENHRY, CDR2 SYGVKD. In DNA, the CDR3 is TGTGCCATCAGTAAGACCGGGGGGGAGACCCAGTACTTC. This encodes CAISKTGGETQYF.

The chain is built from TRBV4-1 and TRBJ2-7, with 12 bases fitting TRBD2. V shed 2 bases and J 2 bases; nucleotides not matched to a gene: 4. The CDR3 covers 16 residues. Germline V gene data show CDR1 as MGHRA and CDR2 as YSYEKL. In DNA form, the CDR3 reads TGCGCCAGCAGCCAAAGCCTAGCGGGGGGGGCCTACGAGCAGTACTTC. Its translation: CASSQSLAGGAYEQYF.

The table lists this clone with a count of one. The chain is built from TRBV30 and TRBJ1-5; D is undetermined. The CDR3 contains 14 residues. CDR1 is GTSNPN and CDR2 is SVGIG in the germline V gene (reference sequence). The V end lost 7 bases, the J end lost 2 bases, and 15 bases lay between the germline ends. The CDR3 region has the DNA TGTGCCTTCAGCCCGGGAAGCGGCAATCAGCCCCAGCATTTT. As protein: CAFSPGSGNQPQHF.

The chain links TRBV7-2 to TRBJ1-3, with a weak D call TRBD1 (5 bases). The CDR3 is made up of 15 amino acids. Trimming took 5 bases from V and 0 from J, leaving 11 bases between them. From germline, CDR1 is SGHTA and CDR2 FQGNSA. CDR3 amino acids: CASSADIVSGNTIYF. In DNA form, the CDR3 reads TGTGCCAGCAGCGCGGACATCGTCTCTGGAAACACCATATATTTT.

The chain is built from TRBV2 and TRBJ1-1; 8 bases map to TRBD1. The CDR3 runs to 14 residues. Germline V gene lookup returns CDR1 SNHLY and CDR2 FYNNEI. The J segment lost 0 bases and the V segment lost 10 bases, leaving 7 bases of the junction unmatched. The CDR3 region has the DNA TGTGCCACAAGACAGGGGAGTATGAACACTGAAGCTTTCTTT. Translation gives CATRQGSMNTEAFF.

This clone has a single count. The V call is TRBV19, the J call TRBJ2-5; D not certain. The V gene lost 3 bases and the J gene lost 0 bases, with 5 bases spanning the gap. CDR3 length: 13 amino acids. The germline V gene has CDR1 LNHDA and CDR2 SQIVND (reference sequence). Written as DNA, the CDR3 is TGTGCCAGTAGTATTAACTACCAAGAGACCCAGTACTTC. Its protein product is CASSINYQETQYF.

This rearrangement joins TRBV19 to TRBJ1-2, with 7 bases lining up with TRBD1. The CDR3 sequence is 15 residues long. CDR1 is LNHDA and CDR2 is SQIVND in the germline V gene (reference sequence). J gave up 2 bases and V 5 bases, and 8 bases lay outside the gene matches. The CDR3 loop reads CASSLQGNWNYGYTF. As DNA, the CDR3 is TGTGCCAGTAGTTTACAGGGGAATTGGAACTATGGCTACACCTTC.

The genes are TRBV9 and TRBJ1-3; 8 nucleotides line up with TRBD1. Germline lookup yields CDR1 SGDLS and CDR2 YYNGEE. This CDR3 spans 15 amino acids. The V and J ends lost 4 bases and 0 bases, in that order; junction bases with no gene match: 3. For the CDR3, the DNA is TGTGCCAGCAGCACAGGGGGGAACTCTGGAAACACCATATATTTT. Amino acids: CASSTGGNSGNTIYF.

The rearrangement uses TRBV30 and TRBJ1-5, with TRBD1 matching over 11 bases. This CDR3 has 14 residues. Germline-derived CDR1 and CDR2 are GTSNPN and SVGIG (reference sequence). Losses at the gene ends were 5 bases for V and 6 bases for J; bases not matched to a gene: 6. The CDR3 sequence: CAWQDRGQVQPQHF. CDR3 coding DNA: TGTGCCTGGCAGGACAGGGGGCAGGTTCAGCCCCAGCATTTT.

V and J are TRBV11-2 and TRBJ2-2, with D unclear. V was pared by 1 base and J by 5 bases, with 8 bases between. The CDR3 spans 14 residues. Germline CDR1 SGHAT, CDR2 FQNNGV. The CDR3 loop is CASSLGMGTGELFF. DNA of the CDR3: TGTGCCAGCAGCTTAGGGATGGGAACCGGGGAGCTGTTTTTT.

The chain joins TRBV10-2 to TRBJ1-1; 9 nucleotides agree with TRBD1. J lost 1 base, V lost 7 bases, and 7 bases had no gene match. Germline assignment: CDR1 WSHSY and CDR2 SAAADI. The CDR3 extends over 15 amino acids. This chain's CDR3 is CASTRQGQGNTEAFF. Here the CDR3 DNA reads TGCGCCAGCACCAGACAGGGACAGGGGAACACTGAAGCTTTCTTT.